One sample yielded the 14 T cell receptor beta chains listed below, sequenced in a study of blood T cell repertoires in COVID-19. Only in-frame clones appear in the TCRdb table, and some are missing; sequencing was by immunoSEQ multiplex PCR. The sample includes 40,000 to 45,000 clones, approximately 88% of them seen just once. Material for sequencing was peripheral blood. These receptors were obtained from a man aged 45-65 years with active COVID-19.

The V call is TRBV7-8, the J call TRBJ2-7, with D possibly being TRBD1 (6 bases). Germline lookup yields CDR1 SGHVS and CDR2 FQNEAQ. V dropped 4 bases and J dropped 6 bases, with 13 bases sitting between them. The CDR3 contains 13 residues. The CDR3, as DNA: TGTGCCAGCAGCTATGGGACAAACGGCGAGCAGTACTTC. This encodes CASSYGTNGEQYF.

CDR3 bases: TGTGCCTGCTTGAGGACTAGCGGATCCGGGGTTGCTCGGGCCAAAAACATTCAGTACTTC. Translation: CACLRTSGSGVARAKNIQYF. The V gene is TRBV2, the J gene TRBJ2-4; 10 nucleotides agree with TRBD2. The CDR3 has 20 residues. V gave up 11 bases and J gave up 1 base; unmatched junction bases: 23. Germline CDR1 and CDR2: SNHLY and FYNNEI.

The rearrangement links TRBV6-2 or TRBV6-3 to TRBJ2-2, with D tentatively TRBD1 (6 bases). Per the germline V gene, CDR1 is MNHEY and CDR2 is SVGEGT. V gave up 5 bases and J gave up 6 bases, with 10 bases separating them. This CDR3 region has 13 residues. This chain's CDR3 is CASSTGYSGELFF. CDR3 DNA: TGTGCCAGCAGTACAGGGTACTCCGGGGAGCTGTTTTTT.

The chain combines TRBV25-1 with TRBJ2-1, with D unclear. V was cut by 5 bases and J by 8 bases, with 16 bases left in between. There are 14 residues in the CDR3. The germline V gene has CDR1 MGHDK and CDR2 SYGVNS. CDR3 amino acids: CASSRIPEVDEQFF. The CDR3 region has the DNA TGTGCCAGCAGTAGGATACCTGAGGTCGATGAGCAGTTCTTC.

The V and J genes are TRBV19 and TRBJ2-1; TRBD1 aligns across 10 bases. After removal of 5 bases from V and 7 bases from J, the junction contained 5 bases not matched to a gene. Germline assignment: CDR1 LNHDA and CDR2 SQIVND (reference sequence). The CDR3 runs 14 residues. This CDR3 is CASSSRQGANEQFF. The CDR3 DNA sequence: TGTGCCAGTAGTTCCAGACAGGGGGCGAATGAGCAGTTCTTC.

The rearrangement uses TRBV6-5 and TRBJ1-2, with a weak D call TRBD1 (6 bases). The CDR3 consists of 12 residues. Trimming removed 8 bases from V and 4 bases from J, with 11 bases in between. CDR1 is MNHEY and CDR2 is SVGAGI in the germline V gene. The CDR3, as DNA: TGTGCCAGCGCTCAGACAGGCTATGGCTACACCTTC. Protein sequence: CASAQTGYGYTF.

The V call is TRBV7-3, the J call TRBJ2-5, with D uncertain. Trimming stripped 0 bases from V and 5 bases from J, with 10 bases between. Germline V lookup: CDR1 SGHTA, CDR2 FQGTGA. This CDR3 spans 14 amino acids. The CDR3 spells CASSLTFGSETQYF. The CDR3 DNA is TGTGCCAGCAGCTTAACGTTTGGCTCCGAGACCCAGTACTTC.

CDR3 coding DNA: TGTGCCAGCAGCGATGACTCCCAAGAGACCCAGTACTTC. Encoded protein: CASSDDSQETQYF. The rearrangement uses TRBV9 and TRBJ2-5, with D uncertain. Germline values: CDR1 SGDLS, CDR2 YYNGEE. The CDR3 runs to 13 residues. With 3 bases removed from V and 1 base from J, the gap between germline ends came to 7 bases.

The chain couples TRBV21-1 to TRBJ2-1; the table assigns TRBD2, which was not confirmed against the DNA. TRBV21-1 is described as a pseudogene. The CDR3 runs 15 residues. The CDR3 region has the DNA TGTGCCAGCATCCTTGGGGTAGCGGGAAACAATGAGCAGTTCTTC. It specifies CASILGVAGNNEQFF.

This clone was found once. The rearrangement uses TRBV14 and TRBJ2-5; 7 bases line up with TRBD1. This CDR3 spans 13 amino acids. The germline V gene has CDR1 SGHDN and CDR2 FVKESK. With V trimmed by 4 bases and J by 4 bases, 3 bases remained unmatched. The CDR3: CASSRYRGETQYF. In DNA form, the CDR3 reads TGTGCCAGCAGCCGCTACAGGGGAGAGACCCAGTACTTC.

CDR3 nucleotides: TGTGCCAGCGGGCTTGTGTCCGTCTCCTACAATGAGCAGTTCTTC. Encoded protein: CASGLVSVSYNEQFF. The chain is built from TRBV21-1 and TRBJ2-1; the listed D gene, TRBD1, was not tested against the DNA. TRBV21-1 is noted as a pseudogene. The CDR3 sequence is 15 residues long.

This clone was seen once. The V gene is TRBV5-4, the J gene TRBJ2-1, with 7 nucleotides matching TRBD1. After removal of 3 bases from V and 3 bases from J, the junction contained 0 bases not matched to a gene. Germline V lookup: CDR1 SGHNT, CDR2 YYREEE (reference sequence). The CDR3 covers 13 residues. The CDR3 nucleotides read TGTGCCAGCAGCTGGGACAGCTACAATGAGCAGTTCTTC. Amino acid sequence: CASSWDSYNEQFF.

Only one count was recorded for this clone. This chain uses TRBV10-2 with TRBJ2-1; tentatively, D is TRBD2 (7 bases). The CDR3 extends over 16 amino acids. Looked up from germline, CDR1 is WSHSY and CDR2 is SAAADI. The V end was cut by 6 bases, the J end by 4 bases, with 19 bases between. The CDR3 region is CASRRGAGHLYNEQFF. The CDR3, as DNA: TGCGCCAGCAGGCGGGGAGCGGGACACCTTTACAATGAGCAGTTCTTC.

This clone is a singleton in its sample. V and J are TRBV6-2 or TRBV6-3 and TRBJ2-7, with D unresolved. This CDR3 has 11 amino acids. Germline CDR1 is MNHEY and CDR2 is SVGEGT. Trimming stripped 2 bases from V and 6 bases from J, with 5 bases between. For the CDR3, the DNA is TGTGCCAGCAGTTACGTCGGCGAGCAGTACTTC. This gives the protein CASSYVGEQYF.